One and the same sample provided the 4 T cell receptor beta chains below, sequenced in a study of shared clonotypes between healthy human individuals. Generated by immunoSEQ multiplex PCR, the TCRdb table keeps only in-frame clones and is missing some. The repertoire holds hundreds of thousands of clones, with about 95% as singletons. CD45RO-negative CD8 cells positively selected for CCR7 made up the naive population, which excluded terminally differentiated effector memory CD45RA+ cells. Specimen: naive CD8+ T cells sorted from blood. These receptors were taken from a woman younger than 45 in good health.

The V call is TRBV2, the J call TRBJ2-2; 8 nucleotides line up with TRBD1. The junction had 9 bases not matched to a gene; V was cut back by 6 bases and J by 6 bases. This CDR3 has 15 residues. Per germline, CDR1 SNHLY and CDR2 FYNNEI. The CDR3 loop reads CASRTGQGYAGELFF. CDR3 coding DNA: TGTGCCAGCAGGACCGGACAGGGTTATGCCGGGGAGCTGTTTTTT.

This clone was counted a few times. V gene TRBV7-9 combines with J gene TRBJ1-2, with 8 bases aligning to TRBD1. The V and J ends lost 5 bases and 6 bases, in that order; junction bases with no gene match: 5. The CDR3 loop spans 13 amino acids. Germline V CDR1 and CDR2: SEHNR, FQNEAQ (reference sequence). The CDR3 DNA is TGTGCCAGCAGCCTGGACAGGGTTAATGGCTACACCTTC. It encodes CASSLDRVNGYTF. The whole variable domain, remainder taken from reference TRBV7-9 and TRBJ1-2, is DTGVSQNPRHKITKRGQNVTFRCDPISEHNRLYWYRQTLGQGPEFLTYFQNEAQLEKSRLLSDRFSAERPKGSFSTLEIQRTEQGDSAMYLCASSLDRVNGYTFGSGTRLTVV.

The chain is built from TRBV27 and TRBJ2-7, with 7 bases aligning to TRBD1. The CDR3 covers 16 residues. V lost 5 bases to trimming and J lost 0 bases; unmatched junction nucleotides: 10. CDR1 and CDR2 (germline): MNHEY, SMNVEV (reference sequence). The CDR3 bases are TGTGCCAGCAGTCCTGGGGTCAGGGGGATCTCCTACGAGCAGTACTTC. Its translation: CASSPGVRGISYEQYF.

The chain is built from TRBV2 and TRBJ2-1; 12 positions agree with TRBD2. The CDR3 is 15 residues long. V was pared by 1 base and J by 8 bases, with 3 bases of the junction left unmatched. The V gene's germline CDR1 is SNHLY and CDR2 FYNNEI. CDR3 DNA: TGTGCCAGCAGTGAAGGGACTAGCGGGACGGATGAGCAGTTCTTC. Translated, it gives CASSEGTSGTDEQFF. The full variable domain, with the rest looked up from reference TRBV2 and TRBJ2-1, is EPEVTQTPSHQVTQMGQEVILRCVPISNHLYFYWYRQILGQKVEFLVSFYNNEISEKSEIFDDQFSVERPDGSNFTLKIRSTKLEDSAMYFCASSEGTSGTDEQFFGPGTRLTVL.